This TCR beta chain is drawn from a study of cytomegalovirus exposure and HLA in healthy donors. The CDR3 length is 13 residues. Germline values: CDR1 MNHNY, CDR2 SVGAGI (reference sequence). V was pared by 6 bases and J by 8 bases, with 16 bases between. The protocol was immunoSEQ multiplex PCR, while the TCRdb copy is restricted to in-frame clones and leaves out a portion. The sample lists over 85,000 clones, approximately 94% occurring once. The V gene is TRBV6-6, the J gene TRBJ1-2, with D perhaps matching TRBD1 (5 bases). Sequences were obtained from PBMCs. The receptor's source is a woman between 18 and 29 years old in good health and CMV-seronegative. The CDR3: CASSPKGVFGYTF. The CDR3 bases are TGTGCCAGCAGCCCAAAAGGGGTCTTCGGCTACACCTTC.